This T cell receptor beta chain was sequenced in a study of blood T cell repertoires in COVID-19. Participants were aged about 18 to 100 years from about 25 US areas. Under the authors' procedure: From reference gene primer amplification, estimates of nucleated cell counts were derived. The protocol was immunoSEQ multiplex PCR, while the TCRdb copy is restricted to in-frame clones and leaves out a portion. The V and J calls and clone size come from that table; D and trimming were worked out from the DNA. The table shows some 200,000 clones, with 87% occurring only once. Looked up from germline, CDR1 is SGDLS and CDR2 is YYNGEE. Unmatched junction bases numbered 4, after V lost 4 bases and J lost 7 bases. The CDR3 runs to 12 residues.

Sequencing was carried out using PBMCs or T cells enriched from blood (not recorded which). The TCR comes from a woman aged 25 to 39 who had recovered from COVID-19. This chain joins TRBV9 and TRBJ1-2, with 7 nucleotides matching TRBD1. The CDR3 loop reads CASSLTGAGYTF. Here the CDR3 DNA reads TGTGCCAGCAGCCTAACAGGGGCTGGCTACACCTTC.